A single sample is the source of the 19 T cell receptor beta chains below, sequenced in a study of cytomegalovirus exposure and HLA in healthy donors. PCR amplification relied on 60 Vbeta primers (plus 13 Jbeta primers). Sequencing was performed with immunoSEQ multiplex PCR; in TCRdb, only in-frame clones are kept and a portion is missing. The repertoire holds 150,000 to 200,000 clones, with 65% to 85% as singletons. The material sequenced was PBMCs. These receptors were obtained from a male donor in good health and CMV-seronegative.

The chain is built from TRBV7-2 and TRBJ1-3; possible D gene TRBD1, 6 bases. The CDR3 contains 15 residues. V lost 7 bases and J lost 2, with 15 bases in between. The V gene's germline CDR1 is SGHTA and CDR2 FQGNSA. The CDR3 DNA follows: TGTGCCAGCAACACCCCCCAGGGGACTGGAAACACCATATATTTT. Its translation is CASNTPQGTGNTIYF.

This chain links TRBV19 with TRBJ1-1, with D possibly TRBD1 on 5 matching bases. Between the trimmed V and J ends, which lost 2 bases and 8 bases, there was a span of 12 bases. This CDR3 is 13 amino acids long. Germline CDR1 LNHDA, CDR2 SQIVND (reference sequence). The CDR3, as DNA: TGTGCCAGTAGTATATACGCAGGGATGGAAGCTTTCTTT. This sequence encodes CASSIYAGMEAFF. The full variable domain, completed using reference TRBV19 and TRBJ1-1, is DGGITQSPKYLFRKEGQNVTLSCEQNLNHDAMYWYRQDPGQGLRLIYYSQIVNDFQKGDIAEGYSVSREKKESFPLTVTSAQKNPTAFYLCASSIYAGMEAFFGQGTRLTVV.

This sequence joins TRBV9 and TRBJ2-7; 9 nucleotides line up with TRBD2. V shed 0 bases and J 2 bases; nucleotides not matched to a gene: 0. Germline values: CDR1 SGDLS, CDR2 YYNGEE. The length of the CDR3 is 14 residues. CDR3 protein: CASSVVAGAYEQYF. In DNA form, the CDR3 reads TGTGCCAGCAGCGTAGTAGCGGGAGCCTACGAGCAGTACTTC. The whole variable domain, remainder taken from reference TRBV9 and TRBJ2-7, is DSGVTQTPKHLITATGQRVTLRCSPRSGDLSVYWYQQSLDQGLQFLIQYYNGEERAKGNILERFSAQQFPDLHSELNLSSLELGDSALYFCASSVVAGAYEQYFGPGTRLTVT.

This clone was observed once. V gene TRBV11-1 combines with J gene TRBJ2-7; D perhaps matches TRBD1 (5 bases). Germline V gene data show CDR1 as SGHAT and CDR2 as FQDESV (reference sequence). V was cut by 1 base and J by 2 bases, with 18 bases left in between. This CDR3 spans 17 amino acids. DNA of the CDR3: TGTGCCAGCAGCTTAGAGGCAGGGCCTCCCGACCCCTACGAGCAGTACTTC. Translation: CASSLEAGPPDPYEQYF. The whole variable domain, remainder taken from reference TRBV11-1 and TRBJ2-7, is EAEVAQSPRYKITEKSQAVAFWCDPISGHATLYWYRQILGQGPELLVQFQDESVVDDSQLPKDRFSAERLKGVDSTLKIQPAELGDSAMYLCASSLEAGPPDPYEQYFGPGTRLTVT.

The V gene is TRBV5-1, the J gene TRBJ2-3, with D tentatively TRBD2 (5 bases). The CDR3 extends over 16 amino acids. Between the trimmed V and J ends, which lost 1 base and 2 bases, there was a span of 14 bases. Germline lookup yields CDR1 SGHRS and CDR2 YFSETQ. CDR3 in DNA: TGCGCCAGCAGCTTGAGGTACCAGCGGATCACAGATACGCAGTATTTT. Amino acid sequence: CASSLRYQRITDTQYF.

The chain has TRBV4-1 and TRBJ2-3; TRBD2 might be the D (5 bases). Germline V gives CDR1 MGHRA, CDR2 YSYEKL. The germline V and J ends were trimmed by 1 base and 6 bases, with 14 bases remaining between them. This CDR3 has 15 amino acids. In DNA form, the CDR3 reads TGCGCCAGCAGCCAAGGCGCCTTCGGGGAGGATACGCAGTATTTT. It specifies CASSQGAFGEDTQYF.

This clone was seen once. The J gene is TRBJ2-5, the V gene TRBV7-2; TRBD1 is a possible D gene (5 bases). V dropped 5 bases and J dropped 4 bases, with 14 bases sitting between them. From germline, CDR1 is SGHTA and CDR2 FQGNSA. This CDR3 is built from 14 residues. CDR3 region: CASSPQGPGETQYF. The CDR3 region has the DNA TGTGCCAGCAGCCCCCAGGGTCCCGGAGAGACCCAGTACTTC.

The V call is TRBV6-5, the J call TRBJ1-6, with TRBD1 matching over 8 bases. The trim removed 5 bases at V and 10 bases at J, leaving 4 bases unmatched. Germline loops: CDR1 MNHEY, CDR2 SVGAGI. The CDR3 contains 13 residues. As DNA, the CDR3 is TGTGCCAGCAGTCTCGACAGGGGATCACCCCTCCACTTT. This encodes CASSLDRGSPLHF.

This rearrangement joins TRBV7-2 to TRBJ2-2; TRBD2 matches 8 bases. Trimming took 6 bases from V and 5 from J; bases not matched to a gene: 8. The V gene's germline CDR1 is SGHTA and CDR2 FQGNSA. This CDR3 has 15 residues. The CDR3 DNA follows: TGTGCCAGCAGTCGTCGGGGGGGCCTAACCGGGGAGCTGTTTTTT. This gives the protein CASSRRGGLTGELFF.

The chain couples TRBV6-4 to TRBJ1-2; unclear D gene. V gave up 3 bases and J gave up 2 bases, with 10 bases separating them. The germline CDR1 and CDR2 sequences are MRHNA and SNTAGT. This CDR3 spans 14 amino acids. CDR3 in DNA: TGTGCCAGCAGTGAGGGCCCCTCGAACTATGGCTACACCTTC. Translated, it gives CASSEGPSNYGYTF.

The J gene is TRBJ2-5, the V gene TRBV28; perhaps TRBD2 as D (5 bases). V was shortened by 10 bases and J by 5 bases, with 23 bases between the two germline ends. This CDR3 region has 15 residues. CDR1 MDHEN and CDR2 SYDVKM come from the germline V gene. The CDR3 sequence is CATEEYRGSLETQYF. CDR3 DNA sequence: TGTGCCACTGAGGAATATCGAGGGTCGCTCGAGACCCAGTACTTC.

This clone was seen once. The gene calls are TRBV27 and TRBJ2-5, with 7 bases aligning to TRBD1. The trim removed 2 bases at V and 7 bases at J, leaving 10 bases unmatched. The CDR3 spans 15 residues. Germline CDR1 and CDR2: MNHEY and SMNVEV (reference sequence). CDR3 coding DNA: TGTGCCAGCAGTTTAGGTCCGGGACAGACAGGGACCCAGTACTTC. Its translation is CASSLGPGQTGTQYF.

This chain links TRBV4-1 with TRBJ2-2; D possibly corresponds to TRBD2 (6 bases). The CDR3 length is 15 residues. Germline V CDR1 and CDR2: MGHRA, YSYEKL. Trimming took off 0 bases at V and 5 bases at J, with 10 bases between the two ends. CDR3 region: CASSQDPGSTGELFF. As DNA, the CDR3 is TGCGCCAGCAGCCAAGACCCCGGGAGTACCGGGGAGCTGTTTTTT.

As for this clone: An end of the junction differs from the germline gene, which may be a read error. The V and J genes are TRBV7-2 and TRBJ2-3, with unresolved D. The germline CDR1 and CDR2 sequences are SGHTA and FQGNSA. The CDR3 has 13 amino acids. CDR3 DNA: TGTGCCAGCAGCCTCGAACGGTTAGATGCGCAGTATTTT. This encodes CASSLERLDAQYF.

The table lists this clone with a few counts. This chain links TRBV29-1 with TRBJ2-7, with D maybe TRBD1 (6 bases). This CDR3 has 12 residues. Deletions cut 5 bases from V and 2 bases from J, with 10 bases between. Germline values: CDR1 SQVTM, CDR2 ANQGSEA. CDR3 loop: CSVRPGAYEQYF. As DNA, the CDR3 is TGCAGCGTTCGGCCAGGGGCCTACGAGCAGTACTTC.

J is TRBJ2-7 and V is TRBV5-1, with a tentative D call TRBD1 (6 bases). Germline-derived CDR1 and CDR2 are SGHRS and YFSETQ. Deletions cut 4 bases from V and 7 bases from J, with 21 bases between. The CDR3 has 15 amino acids. DNA for the CDR3: TGCGCCAGCAGCGTAGGAGCCGGGACACTGGATGAGCAGTACTTC. The encoded protein is CASSVGAGTLDEQYF.

This rearrangement joins TRBV11-2 to TRBJ2-5; 8 nucleotides align to TRBD2. The junction had 6 bases not matched to a gene; V was cut back by 0 bases and J by 6 bases. Germline V gene data show CDR1 as SGHAT and CDR2 as FQNNGV. The length of the CDR3 is 15 residues. The CDR3 is CASSLELAEVKTQYF. The CDR3 nucleotides are TGTGCCAGCAGCTTAGAACTAGCGGAAGTAAAGACCCAGTACTTC.

This clone was detected only a few times. J is TRBJ1-4 and V is TRBV5-1; D might be TRBD1 (6 bases). V was cut by 4 bases and J by 8 bases, with 15 bases left in between. This CDR3 region has 14 residues. The germline gives CDR1 SGHRS, CDR2 YFSETQ. The CDR3 sequence: CASSRQDSEEKLFF. The CDR3 DNA reads as TGCGCCAGCAGCCGACAGGATTCCGAGGAAAAACTGTTTTTT.

This clone appeared once. The J gene is TRBJ2-3, the V gene TRBV4-3, with D possibly TRBD1 on 5 matching bases. The CDR3 is 17 amino acids. Per the germline V gene, CDR1 is LGHNA and CDR2 is YSLEER. Trimming shortened V by 2 bases and J by 4 bases, and 19 bases separated the two germline ends. Here the CDR3 DNA reads TGCGCCAGCAGCCAACAACAGGCCTCCCAGTTCCCAGATACGCAGTATTTT. Translated: CASSQQQASQFPDTQYF.